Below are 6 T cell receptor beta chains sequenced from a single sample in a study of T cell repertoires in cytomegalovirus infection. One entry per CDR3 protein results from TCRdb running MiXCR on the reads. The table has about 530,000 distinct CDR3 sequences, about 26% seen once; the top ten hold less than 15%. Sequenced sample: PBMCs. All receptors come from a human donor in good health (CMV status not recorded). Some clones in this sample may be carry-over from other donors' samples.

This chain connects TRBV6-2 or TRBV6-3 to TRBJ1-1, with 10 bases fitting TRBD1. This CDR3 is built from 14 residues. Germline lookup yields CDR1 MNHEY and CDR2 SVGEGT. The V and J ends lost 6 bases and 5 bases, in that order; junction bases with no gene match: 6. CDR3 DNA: TGTGCCAGCAGGAAGGACAGGGGGAGGACTGAAGCTTTCTTT. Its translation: CASRKDRGRTEAFF.

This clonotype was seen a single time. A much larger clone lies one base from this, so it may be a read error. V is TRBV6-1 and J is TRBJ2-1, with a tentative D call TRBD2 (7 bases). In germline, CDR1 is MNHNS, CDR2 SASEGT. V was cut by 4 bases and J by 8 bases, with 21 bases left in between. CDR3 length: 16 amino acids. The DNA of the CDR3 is TGTGCCAGCAGTGGAGCGCGTTGGGGGGGCGCGGATGAGCAGTTCTTC. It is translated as CASSGARWGGADEQFF.

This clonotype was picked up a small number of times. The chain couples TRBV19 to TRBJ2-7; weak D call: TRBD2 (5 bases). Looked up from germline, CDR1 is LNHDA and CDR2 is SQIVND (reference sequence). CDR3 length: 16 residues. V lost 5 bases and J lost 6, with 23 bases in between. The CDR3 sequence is CASSQPDSQMDSEQYF. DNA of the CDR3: TGTGCCAGTAGTCAACCGGACTCTCAAATGGACTCCGAGCAGTACTTC.

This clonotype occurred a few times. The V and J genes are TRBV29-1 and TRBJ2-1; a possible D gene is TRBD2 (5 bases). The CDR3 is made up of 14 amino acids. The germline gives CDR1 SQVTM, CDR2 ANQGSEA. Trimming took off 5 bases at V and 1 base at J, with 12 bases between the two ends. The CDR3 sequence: CSVPDSVSYNEQFF. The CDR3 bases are TGCAGCGTTCCCGATAGCGTATCCTACAATGAGCAGTTCTTC.

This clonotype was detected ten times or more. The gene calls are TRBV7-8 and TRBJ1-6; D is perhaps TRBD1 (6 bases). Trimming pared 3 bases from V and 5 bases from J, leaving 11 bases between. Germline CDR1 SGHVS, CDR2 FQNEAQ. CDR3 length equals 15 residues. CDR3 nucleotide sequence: TGTGCCAGCAGCTTGACAGGAGGTGATAATTCACCCCTCCACTTT. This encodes CASSLTGGDNSPLHF.

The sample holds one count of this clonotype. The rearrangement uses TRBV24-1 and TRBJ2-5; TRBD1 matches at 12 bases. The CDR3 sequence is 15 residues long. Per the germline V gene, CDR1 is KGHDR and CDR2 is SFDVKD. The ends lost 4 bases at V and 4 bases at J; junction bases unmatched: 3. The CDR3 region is CATSERDRGPETQYF. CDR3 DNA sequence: TGTGCCACCAGTGAGAGGGACAGGGGGCCAGAGACCCAGTACTTC.